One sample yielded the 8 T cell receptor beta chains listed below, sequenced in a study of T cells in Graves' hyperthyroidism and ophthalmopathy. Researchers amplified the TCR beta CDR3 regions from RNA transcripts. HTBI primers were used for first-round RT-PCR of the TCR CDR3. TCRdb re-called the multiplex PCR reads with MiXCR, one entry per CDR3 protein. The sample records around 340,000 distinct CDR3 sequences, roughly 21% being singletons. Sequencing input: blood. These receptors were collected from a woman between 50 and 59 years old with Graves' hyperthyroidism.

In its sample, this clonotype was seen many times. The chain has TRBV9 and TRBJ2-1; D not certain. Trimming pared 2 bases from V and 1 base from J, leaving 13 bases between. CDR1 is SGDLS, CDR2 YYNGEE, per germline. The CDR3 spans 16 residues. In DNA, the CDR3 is TGTGCCAGCAGCGTTTCAAATAGGTCGTCCTACAATGAGCAGTTCTTC. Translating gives CASSVSNRSSYNEQFF.

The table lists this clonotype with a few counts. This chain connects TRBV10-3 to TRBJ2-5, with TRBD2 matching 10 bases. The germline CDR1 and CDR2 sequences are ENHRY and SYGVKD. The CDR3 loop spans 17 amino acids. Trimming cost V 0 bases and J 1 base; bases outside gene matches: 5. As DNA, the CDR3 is TGTGCCATCAGTGAGTCTGGAGCGGGGGGGCTCCAAGAGACCCAGTACTTC. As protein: CAISESGAGGLQETQYF.

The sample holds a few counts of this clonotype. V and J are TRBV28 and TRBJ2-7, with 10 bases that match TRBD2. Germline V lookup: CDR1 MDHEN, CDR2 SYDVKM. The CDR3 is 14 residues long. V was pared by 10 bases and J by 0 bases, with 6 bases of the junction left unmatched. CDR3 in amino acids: CATKTSGTSYEQYF. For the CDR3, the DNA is TGTGCCACCAAAACTAGCGGGACCTCCTACGAGCAGTACTTC.

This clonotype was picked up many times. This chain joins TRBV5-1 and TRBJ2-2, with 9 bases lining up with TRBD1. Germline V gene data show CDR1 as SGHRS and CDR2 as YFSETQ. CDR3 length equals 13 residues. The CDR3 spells CASRDRVPGELFF. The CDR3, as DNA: TGCGCGAGTCGGGACAGGGTTCCCGGGGAGCTGTTTTTT.

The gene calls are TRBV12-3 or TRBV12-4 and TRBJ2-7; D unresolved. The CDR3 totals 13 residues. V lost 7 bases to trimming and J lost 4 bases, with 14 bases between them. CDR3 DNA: TGTGCCAGCACTTCAAACCCAGGATACGAGCAGTACTTC. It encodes CASTSNPGYEQYF.

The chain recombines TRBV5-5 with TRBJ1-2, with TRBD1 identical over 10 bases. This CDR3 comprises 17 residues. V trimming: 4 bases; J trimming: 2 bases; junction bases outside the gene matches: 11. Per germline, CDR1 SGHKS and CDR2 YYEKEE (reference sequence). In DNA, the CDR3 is TGTGCCAGCAGCCCCGTGACAGGGGGCGTAGGGAACTATGGCTACACCTTC. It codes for CASSPVTGGVGNYGYTF.

CDR3 protein: CASRMTGGFGNIQYF. DNA for the CDR3: TGTGCCAGCAGGATGACGGGAGGATTCGGAAACATTCAGTACTTC. This chain joins TRBV2 and TRBJ2-4, with TRBD2 identical over 7 bases. CDR3 size: 15 residues. Germline values: CDR1 SNHLY, CDR2 FYNNEI. Germline trimming cut 6 bases from V and 6 bases from J; bases unmatched to any gene: 11.

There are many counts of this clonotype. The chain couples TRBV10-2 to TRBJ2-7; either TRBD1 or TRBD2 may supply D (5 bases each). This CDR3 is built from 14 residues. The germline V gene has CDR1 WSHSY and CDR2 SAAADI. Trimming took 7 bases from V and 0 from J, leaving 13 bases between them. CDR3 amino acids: CASTEARDSYEQYF. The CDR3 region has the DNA TGCGCCAGCACGGAGGCCAGGGACTCCTACGAGCAGTACTTC.